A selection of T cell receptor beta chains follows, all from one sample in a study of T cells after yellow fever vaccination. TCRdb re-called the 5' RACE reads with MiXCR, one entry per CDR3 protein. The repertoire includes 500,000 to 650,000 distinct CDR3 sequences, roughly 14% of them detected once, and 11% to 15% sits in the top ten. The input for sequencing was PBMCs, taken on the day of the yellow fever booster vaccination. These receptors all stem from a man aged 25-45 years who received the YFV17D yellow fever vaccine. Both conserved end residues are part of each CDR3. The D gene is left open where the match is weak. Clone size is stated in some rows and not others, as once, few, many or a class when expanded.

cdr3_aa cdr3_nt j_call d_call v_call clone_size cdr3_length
CASSLPVTGELFF TGTGCCAGCAGCTTGCCGGTCACCGGGGAGCTGTTTTTT TRBJ2-2 - TRBV7-2 few 13
CSARGRGQLAGSTDTQYF TGCAGTGCTAGAGGCCGGGGGCAGCTAGCGGGTAGCACAGATACGCAGTATTTT TRBJ2-3 TRBD2 TRBV20-1 - 18
CATLKETQYF TGTGCCACCTTGAAGGAGACCCAGTACTTC TRBJ2-5 - TRBV2 - 10
CASRTRLAAQETQYF TGCGCCAGCAGGACCAGACTAGCAGCCCAGGAGACCCAGTACTTC TRBJ2-5 TRBD2 TRBV5-1 few 15
CASSPAGGVNEQYF TGTGCCAGCAGCCCCGCCGGGGGAGTGAACGAGCAGTACTTC TRBJ2-7 - TRBV7-6 few 14
CATSDWGVSTDTQYF TGTGCCACCAGTGATTGGGGGGTCAGCACAGATACGCAGTATTTT TRBJ2-3 - TRBV24-1 many 15
CASSYTSTSPLEQFF TGTGCCAGCAGTTACACTTCGACTAGCCCACTTGAGCAGTTCTTC TRBJ2-1 TRBD2 TRBV6-5 few 15
CASNGGKNTGELFF TGTGCCAGTAACGGAGGGAAGAACACCGGGGAGCTGTTTTTT TRBJ2-2 - TRBV19 - 14
CAISESQPGELFF TGTGCCATCAGTGAGTCGCAACCCGGGGAGCTGTTTTTT TRBJ2-2 - TRBV10-3 - 13
CSARDGGTTQETQYF TGCAGTGCTAGAGATGGCGGGACTACACAAGAGACCCAGTACTTC TRBJ2-5 TRBD2 TRBV20-1 few 15
CASSSSGLASYNEQFF TGTGCCAGCAGTAGCTCTGGACTAGCTTCCTACAATGAGCAGTTCTTC TRBJ2-1 TRBD2 TRBV28 - 16
CATLPGPYEQYF TGTGCCACCCTCCCCGGGCCGTACGAGCAGTACTTC TRBJ2-7 - TRBV6-1 few 12
CASSLGKGGTISYEQYF TGTGCCAGCAGCCTTGGGAAGGGCGGGACAATCTCCTACGAGCAGTACTTC TRBJ2-7 - TRBV7-2 few 17
CASLAGPGDTEAFF TGCGCCAGCCTAGCGGGCCCTGGGGACACTGAAGCTTTCTTT TRBJ1-1 - TRBV5-1 - 14
CASSLAPVNTGELFF TGTGCCAGCAGCTTGGCCCCGGTGAACACCGGGGAGCTGTTTTTT TRBJ2-2 - TRBV5-5 - 15
CASSQALSNRAVGQETQYF TGCGCCAGCAGTCAAGCCCTGAGCAACAGGGCTGTCGGGCAAGAGACCCAGTACTTC TRBJ2-5 - TRBV23-1 few 19
CASSPYSGNQETQYF TGTGCCAGCAGCCCCTACAGCGGGAACCAAGAGACCCAGTACTTC TRBJ2-5 TRBD2 TRBV7-7 - 15
CASSWARGRSTDTQYF TGTGCCAGCAGTTGGGCTCGGGGGCGGAGCACAGATACGCAGTATTTT TRBJ2-3 - TRBV6-5 few 16
CASRYTGGNDNEQFF TGTGCCAGCAGATATACAGGGGGTAATGACAATGAGCAGTTCTTC TRBJ2-1 TRBD1 TRBV7-9 - 15
CASSLAPTGSRGRREQYF TGTGCCAGCAGCTTAGCGCCCACCGGATCCAGGGGCCGGCGGGAGCAGTACTTC TRBJ2-7 - TRBV11-1 - 18
CASSLQSQETQYF TGTGCCAGCAGCTTACAGAGCCAAGAGACCCAGTACTTC TRBJ2-5 - TRBV7-3 few 13
CASSPLSSAAYEQYF TGTGCCAGCAGCCCTCTGTCAAGTGCAGCCTACGAGCAGTACTTC TRBJ2-7 - TRBV7-2 - 15
CASSPTDQETQYF TGTGCCAGCAGCCCCACCGACCAAGAGACCCAGTACTTC TRBJ2-5 - TRBV7-2 few 13
CASSPRGAVGTYEQYF TGTGCCAGCAGCCCCCGGGGGGCGGTAGGGACCTACGAGCAGTACTTC TRBJ2-7 - TRBV3-1 few 16
CSVEGGFGYTF TGCAGCGTTGAAGGAGGGTTTGGCTACACCTTC TRBJ1-2 - TRBV29-1 few 11
CASSPPGQIKYEQYF TGTGCCAGCAGCCCGCCGGGACAGATAAAATACGAGCAGTACTTC TRBJ2-7 TRBD1 TRBV27 few 15
CASSLVGSGHEQYF TGTGCCAGCAGCTTAGTTGGTAGCGGGCACGAGCAGTACTTC TRBJ2-7 TRBD2 TRBV7-2 few 14
CSASPSGRADGTQYF TGCAGTGCTAGTCCTAGCGGGAGGGCCGATGGGACCCAGTACTTC TRBJ2-5 TRBD2 TRBV20-1 - 15
CATQPGSRGPAF TGTGCCACCCAGCCTGGGAGTAGGGGGCCCGCCTTC TRBJ1-2 TRBD1 TRBV7-9 - 12
CSARTGFYEQYF TGCAGTGCTAGGACAGGCTTCTACGAGCAGTACTTC TRBJ2-7 - TRBV20-1 few 12
CASSLDRAGGELFF TGCGCCAGCAGCTTGGACAGGGCGGGCGGGGAGCTGTTTTTT TRBJ2-2 - TRBV5-1 few 14
CSAPAGWLTDTQYF TGCAGTGCTCCCGCGGGGTGGTTGACAGATACGCAGTATTTT TRBJ2-3 - TRBV20-1 few 14
CASGLPGGLAGVGEETQYF TGTGCCAGCGGACTCCCAGGGGGGTTAGCGGGAGTTGGAGAAGAGACCCAGTACTTC TRBJ2-5 TRBD2 TRBV11-2 - 19